This entry features one T cell receptor beta chain sequence. The antigen is not known. V was trimmed by 3 bases and J by 2 bases, leaving 2 bases between them. Germline V CDR1 and CDR2: SGHNT, YENEEA. This CDR3 has 13 residues. PCR was performed using 60 Vbeta and 13 Jbeta primers. Assay: immunoSEQ multiplex PCR; the TCRdb copy retains only in-frame clones and omits some. This sample carries more than 100,000 clones, with roughly 1.5% going to the ten biggest clones. The record originates from a study of cytomegalovirus exposure and HLA in healthy donors. Broader study findings: According to an earlier analysis, most TCR beta V segments yielded productive rearrangements about 87% or about 30% of the time. In a later analysis, the majority of CMV-associated beta chains seemingly showed HLA restriction.

The sequence was obtained from a woman in her forties in good health and CMV-seronegative. The specimen sequenced was PBMCs. This chain joins TRBV11-3 and TRBJ2-6; unclear D gene. The CDR3 coding sequence is TGTGCCAGCAGCTTTACTGGGGCCAACGTCCTGACTTTC. Residues: CASSFTGANVLTF.